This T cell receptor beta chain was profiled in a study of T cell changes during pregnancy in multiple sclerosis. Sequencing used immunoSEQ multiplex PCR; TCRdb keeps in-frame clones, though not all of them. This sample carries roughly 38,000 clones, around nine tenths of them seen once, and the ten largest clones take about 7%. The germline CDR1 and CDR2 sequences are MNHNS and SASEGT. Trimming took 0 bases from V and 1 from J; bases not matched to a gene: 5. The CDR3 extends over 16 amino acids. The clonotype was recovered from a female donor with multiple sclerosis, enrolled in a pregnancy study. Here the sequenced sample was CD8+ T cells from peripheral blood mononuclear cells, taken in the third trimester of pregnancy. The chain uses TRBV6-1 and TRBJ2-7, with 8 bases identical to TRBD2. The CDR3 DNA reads TGTGCCAGCAGTGAAGCCGGGGGGGGTAATTCCTACGAGCAGTACTTC. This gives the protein CASSEAGGGNSYEQYF.